This T cell receptor beta chain was captured by sequencing in a study of blood T cell repertoires in COVID-19. Turning to the study itself: Samples representing acute and convalescent COVID-19 were sourced from the United States, Italy and Spain. T cells, B-cell-depleted T cells, or PBMCs supplied cDNA or gDNA.

Only in-frame clones appear in the TCRdb table, and some are missing; sequencing was by immunoSEQ multiplex PCR. The sample shows approximately 270,000 clones, 80% to 85% of them seen only once. Sequenced: peripheral blood. This clonotype was sampled from a person between 70 and 80 years old with COVID-19, enrolled during active disease.

Written as DNA, the CDR3 is TGCGCCAGCAGCCAAACCATCGGGAGAGGAGCTGGAAACACCATATATTTT. Translated, it gives CASSQTIGRGAGNTIYF. The rearrangement links TRBV4-3 to TRBJ1-3, with D unresolved. Germline CDR1 LGHNA, CDR2 YSLEER. This CDR3 contains 17 residues. V shed 2 bases and J shed 2 bases, with 16 bases lying between them.